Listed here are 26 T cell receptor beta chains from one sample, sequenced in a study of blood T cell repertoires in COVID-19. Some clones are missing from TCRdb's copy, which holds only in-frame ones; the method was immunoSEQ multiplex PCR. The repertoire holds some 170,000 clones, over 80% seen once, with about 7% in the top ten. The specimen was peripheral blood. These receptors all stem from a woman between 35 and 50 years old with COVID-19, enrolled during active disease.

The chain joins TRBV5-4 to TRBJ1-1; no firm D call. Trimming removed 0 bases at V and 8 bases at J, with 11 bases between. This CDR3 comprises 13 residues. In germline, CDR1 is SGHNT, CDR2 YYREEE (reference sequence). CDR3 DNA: TGTGCCAGCAGCTTGGGCGGCCCGAAAGAAGCTTTCTTT. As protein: CASSLGGPKEAFF.

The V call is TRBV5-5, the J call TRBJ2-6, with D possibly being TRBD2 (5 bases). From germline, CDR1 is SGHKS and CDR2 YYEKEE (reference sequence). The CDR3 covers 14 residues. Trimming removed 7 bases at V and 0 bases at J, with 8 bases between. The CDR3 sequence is CASGSLSGANVLTF. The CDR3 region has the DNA TGTGCCAGCGGGAGCCTCTCTGGGGCCAACGTCCTGACTTTC.

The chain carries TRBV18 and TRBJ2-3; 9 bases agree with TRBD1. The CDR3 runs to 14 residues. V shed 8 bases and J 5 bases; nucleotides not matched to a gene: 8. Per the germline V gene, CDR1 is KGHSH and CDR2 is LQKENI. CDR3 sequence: CASHRTGVIDTQYF. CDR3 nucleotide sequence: TGTGCCAGCCACAGGACAGGGGTGATAGATACGCAGTATTTT.

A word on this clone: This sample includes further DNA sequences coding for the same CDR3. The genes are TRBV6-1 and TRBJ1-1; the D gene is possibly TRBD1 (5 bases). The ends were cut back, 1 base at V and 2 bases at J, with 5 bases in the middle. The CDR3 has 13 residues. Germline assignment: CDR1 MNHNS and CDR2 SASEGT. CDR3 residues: CASSEGGNTEAFF. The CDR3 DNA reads TGTGCCAGCAGTGAAGGGGGCAACACTGAAGCTTTCTTT.

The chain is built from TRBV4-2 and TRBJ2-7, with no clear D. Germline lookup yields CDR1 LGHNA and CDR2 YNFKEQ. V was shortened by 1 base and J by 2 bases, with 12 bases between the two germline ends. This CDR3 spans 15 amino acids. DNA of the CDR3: TGTGCCAGCAGCCAAGGTACGGGTCCTGCCTACGAGCAGTACTTC. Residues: CASSQGTGPAYEQYF.

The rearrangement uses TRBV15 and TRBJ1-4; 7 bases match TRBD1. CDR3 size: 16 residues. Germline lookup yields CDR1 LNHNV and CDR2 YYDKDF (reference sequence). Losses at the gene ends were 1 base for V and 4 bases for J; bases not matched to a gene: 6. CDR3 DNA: TGTGCCACCAGCAGAGGAACAGGGGTGGGTAATGAAAAACTGTTTTTT. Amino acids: CATSRGTGVGNEKLFF.

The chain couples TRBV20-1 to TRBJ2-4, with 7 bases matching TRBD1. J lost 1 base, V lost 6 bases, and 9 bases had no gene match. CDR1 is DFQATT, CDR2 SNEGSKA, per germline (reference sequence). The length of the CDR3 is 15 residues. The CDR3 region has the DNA TGCAGTGCCAGTGCGGGCAGGGGGGCCAAAAACATTCAGTACTTC. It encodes CSASAGRGAKNIQYF.

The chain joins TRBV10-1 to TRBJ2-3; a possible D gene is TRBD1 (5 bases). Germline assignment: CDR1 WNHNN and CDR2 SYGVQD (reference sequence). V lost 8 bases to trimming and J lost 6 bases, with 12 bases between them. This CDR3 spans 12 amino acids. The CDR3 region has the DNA TGCGCCAGCGGACACGGTACGGATACGCAGTATTTT. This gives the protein CASGHGTDTQYF.

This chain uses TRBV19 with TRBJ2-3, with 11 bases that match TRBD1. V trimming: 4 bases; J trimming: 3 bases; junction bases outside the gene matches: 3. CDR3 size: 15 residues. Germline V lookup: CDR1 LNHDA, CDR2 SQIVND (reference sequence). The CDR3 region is CASSTGQGVTDTQYF. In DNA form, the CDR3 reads TGTGCCAGTAGTACGGGACAGGGGGTTACAGATACGCAGTATTTT. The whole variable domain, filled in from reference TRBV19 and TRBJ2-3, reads DGGITQSPKYLFRKEGQNVTLSCEQNLNHDAMYWYRQDPGQGLRLIYYSQIVNDFQKGDIAEGYSVSREKKESFPLTVTSAQKNPTAFYLCASSTGQGVTDTQYFGPGTRLTVL.

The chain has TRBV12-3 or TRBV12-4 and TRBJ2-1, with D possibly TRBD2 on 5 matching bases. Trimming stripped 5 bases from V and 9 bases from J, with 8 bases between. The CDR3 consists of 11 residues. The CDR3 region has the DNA TGTGCCAGCAGTCACCGGGGTGAGCAGTTCTTC. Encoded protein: CASSHRGEQFF.

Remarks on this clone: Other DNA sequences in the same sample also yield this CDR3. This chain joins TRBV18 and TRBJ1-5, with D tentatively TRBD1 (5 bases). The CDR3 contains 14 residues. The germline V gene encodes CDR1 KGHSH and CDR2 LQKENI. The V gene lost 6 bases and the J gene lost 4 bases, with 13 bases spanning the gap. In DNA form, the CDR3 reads TGTGCCAGCTCCCCGGGACGGGGGAATCAGCCCCAGCATTTT. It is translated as CASSPGRGNQPQHF.

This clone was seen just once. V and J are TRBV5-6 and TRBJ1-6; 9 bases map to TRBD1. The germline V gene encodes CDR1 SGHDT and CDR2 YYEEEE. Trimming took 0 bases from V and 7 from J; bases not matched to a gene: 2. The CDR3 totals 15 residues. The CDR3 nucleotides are TGTGCCAGCAGCTTGGTTGACAGGGGGAATTCACCCCTCCACTTT. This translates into CASSLVDRGNSPLHF.

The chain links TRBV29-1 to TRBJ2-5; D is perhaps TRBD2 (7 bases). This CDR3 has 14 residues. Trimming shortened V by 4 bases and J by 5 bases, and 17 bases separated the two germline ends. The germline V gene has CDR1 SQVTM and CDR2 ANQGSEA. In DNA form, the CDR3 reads TGCAGCGTTGGCGCGTTGGAGGGGGGGGAGACCCAGTACTTC. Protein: CSVGALEGGETQYF.

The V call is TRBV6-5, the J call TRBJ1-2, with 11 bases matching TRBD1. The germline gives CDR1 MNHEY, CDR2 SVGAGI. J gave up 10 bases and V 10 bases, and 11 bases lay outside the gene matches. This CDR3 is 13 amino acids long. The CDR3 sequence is CATRVGQGGSYTF. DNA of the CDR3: TGTGCCACCCGTGTGGGACAGGGGGGTTCCTACACCTTC.

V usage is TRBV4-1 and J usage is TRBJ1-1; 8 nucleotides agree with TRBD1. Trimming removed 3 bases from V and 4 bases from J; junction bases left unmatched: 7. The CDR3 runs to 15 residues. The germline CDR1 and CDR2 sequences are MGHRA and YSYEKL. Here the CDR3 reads CASSQAGQGTTEAFF. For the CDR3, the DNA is TGCGCCAGCAGCCAGGCCGGACAGGGAACCACTGAAGCTTTCTTT.

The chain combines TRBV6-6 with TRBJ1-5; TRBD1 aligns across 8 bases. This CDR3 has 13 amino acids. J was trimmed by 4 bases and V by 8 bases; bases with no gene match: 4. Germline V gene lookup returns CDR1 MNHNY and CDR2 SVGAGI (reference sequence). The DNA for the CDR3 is TGTGCCAGCCTCCAGGGGGCAAATCAGCCCCAGCATTTT. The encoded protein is CASLQGANQPQHF.

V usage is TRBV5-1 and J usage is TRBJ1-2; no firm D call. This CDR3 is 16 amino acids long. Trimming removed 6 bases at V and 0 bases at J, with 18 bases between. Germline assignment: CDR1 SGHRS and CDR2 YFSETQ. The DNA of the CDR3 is TGCGCCAGCACCTTTGGAGGGAGCTATTCTAACTATGGCTACACCTTC. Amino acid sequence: CASTFGGSYSNYGYTF.

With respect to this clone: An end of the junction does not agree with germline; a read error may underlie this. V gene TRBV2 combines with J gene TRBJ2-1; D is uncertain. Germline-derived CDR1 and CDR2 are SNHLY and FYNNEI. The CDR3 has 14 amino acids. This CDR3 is CASSVDTSFNEQFF. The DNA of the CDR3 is TGTGCCAGCAGTGTTGATACATCCTTCAATGAGCAGTTCTTC.

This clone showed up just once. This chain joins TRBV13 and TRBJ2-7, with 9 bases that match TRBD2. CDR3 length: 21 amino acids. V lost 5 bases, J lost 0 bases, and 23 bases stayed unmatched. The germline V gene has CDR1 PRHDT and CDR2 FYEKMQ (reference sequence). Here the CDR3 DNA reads TGTGCCAGCAGCCGAACTCCCGGAACTTCGGCGGGGGGGCTAGACTCCTACGAGCAGTACTTC. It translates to CASSRTPGTSAGGLDSYEQYF.

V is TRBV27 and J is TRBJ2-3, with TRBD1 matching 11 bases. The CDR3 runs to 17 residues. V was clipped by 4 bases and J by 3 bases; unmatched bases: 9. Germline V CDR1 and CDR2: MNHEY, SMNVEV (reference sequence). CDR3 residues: CASSSPWTGGTTDTQYF. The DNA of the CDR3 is TGTGCCAGCAGTTCCCCTTGGACAGGGGGCACGACAGATACGCAGTATTTT.

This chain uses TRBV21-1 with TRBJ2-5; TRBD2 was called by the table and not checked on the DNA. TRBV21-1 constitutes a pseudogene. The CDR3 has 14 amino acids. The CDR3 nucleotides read TGTGCCAGCAGCATCGGCCCCGAGGGAGGGACCCAGTACTTC. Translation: CASSIGPEGGTQYF.

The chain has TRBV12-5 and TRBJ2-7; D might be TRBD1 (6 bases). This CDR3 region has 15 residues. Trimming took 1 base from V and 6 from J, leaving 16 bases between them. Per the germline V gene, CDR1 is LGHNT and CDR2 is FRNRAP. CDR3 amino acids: CASGLASTGNREQYF. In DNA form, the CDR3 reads TGTGCTAGTGGTTTGGCCTCTACAGGGAATCGCGAGCAGTACTTC.

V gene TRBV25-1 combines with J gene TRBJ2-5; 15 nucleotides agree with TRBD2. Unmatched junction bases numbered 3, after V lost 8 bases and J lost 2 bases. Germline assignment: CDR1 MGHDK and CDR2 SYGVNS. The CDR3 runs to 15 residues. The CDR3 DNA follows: TGTGCCAGCGGGACTAGCGGGAGGAGGCAAGAGACCCAGTACTTC. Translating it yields CASGTSGRRQETQYF.

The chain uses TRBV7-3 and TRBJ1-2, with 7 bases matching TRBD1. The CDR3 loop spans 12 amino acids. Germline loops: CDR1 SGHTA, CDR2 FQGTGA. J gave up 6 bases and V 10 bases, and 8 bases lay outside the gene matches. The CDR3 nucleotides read TGTGCCACCAAGGGGGCTGTACATGGCTACACCTTC. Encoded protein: CATKGAVHGYTF.

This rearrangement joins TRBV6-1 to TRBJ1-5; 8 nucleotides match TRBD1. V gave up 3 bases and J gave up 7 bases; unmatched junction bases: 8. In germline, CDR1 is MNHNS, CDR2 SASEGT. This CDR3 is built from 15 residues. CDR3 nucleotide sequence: TGTGCCAGCAGTGACCCCTGGACAGGGTGGCAGCCCCAGCATTTT. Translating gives CASSDPWTGWQPQHF.

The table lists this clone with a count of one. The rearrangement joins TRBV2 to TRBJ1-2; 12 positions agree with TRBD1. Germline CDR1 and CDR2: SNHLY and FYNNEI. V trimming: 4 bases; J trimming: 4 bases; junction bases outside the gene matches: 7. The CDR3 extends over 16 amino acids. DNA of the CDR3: TGTGCCAGCAGTGTATTGGGACAGGGGGCACCCTATGGCTACACCTTC. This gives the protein CASSVLGQGAPYGYTF.